The clone carrying this T cell receptor beta chain occurred once. The germline gives CDR1 ENHRY, CDR2 SYGVKD. The V segment lost 9 bases and the J segment 7 bases; nucleotides outside the gene matches: 7. This CDR3 contains 13 residues. The sample is drawn from a study of T cell changes during pregnancy in multiple sclerosis. TCRdb's table, derived via immunoSEQ multiplex PCR, lists solely in-frame clones and lacks some. In the table there are about 38,000 clones, 90% of which are singletons. The source of this sequence is a female donor with multiple sclerosis, enrolled in a pregnancy study. The starting material was CD4+ T cells from peripheral blood mononuclear cells, obtained in the second trimester of pregnancy. J is TRBJ2-1 and V is TRBV10-3, with 9 bases aligning to TRBD2. For the CDR3, the DNA is TGTGCCATGTCAGCGGGAGGCCCTAATGAGCAGTTCTTC. This sequence encodes CAMSAGGPNEQFF.